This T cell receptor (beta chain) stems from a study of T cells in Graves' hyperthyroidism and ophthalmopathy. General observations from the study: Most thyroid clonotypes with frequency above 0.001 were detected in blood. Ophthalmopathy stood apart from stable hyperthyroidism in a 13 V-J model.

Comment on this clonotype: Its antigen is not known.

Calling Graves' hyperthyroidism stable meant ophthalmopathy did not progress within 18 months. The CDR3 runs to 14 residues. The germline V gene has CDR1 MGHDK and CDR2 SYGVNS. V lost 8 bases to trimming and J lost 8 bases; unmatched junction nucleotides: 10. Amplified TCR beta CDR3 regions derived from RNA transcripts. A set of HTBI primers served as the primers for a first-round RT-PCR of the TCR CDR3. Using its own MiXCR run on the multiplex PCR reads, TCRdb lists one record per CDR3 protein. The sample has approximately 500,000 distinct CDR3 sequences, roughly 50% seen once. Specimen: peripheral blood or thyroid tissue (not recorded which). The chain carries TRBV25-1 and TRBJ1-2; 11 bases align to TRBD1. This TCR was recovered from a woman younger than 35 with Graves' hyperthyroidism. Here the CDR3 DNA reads TGTGCCAGCCGGGGGACAGGGGGGCTTTGGGGCTACACCTTC. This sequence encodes CASRGTGGLWGYTF.